This T cell receptor (beta chain) came from a study of Ad26.COV2.S vaccination and SARS-CoV-2 variants (dated by TCRdb to the early 2020s). Turning to the overall study: Donors in the vaccine arm were drawn from COV1001, a multicentre, randomized, double-blind, placebo-controlled phase I-IIa trial testing Ad26.COV2.S in healthy adults. Trial participants were randomized into five groups of five, in which low-dose or high-dose Ad26.COV2.S was given once or twice, or placebo was given on both occasions. Dosing of Ad26.COV2.S was intramuscular, at either 5x10^10 or 1x10^11 viral particles, delivered as one shot or as two shots spaced 56 days apart. Investigators remained blinded to trial group allocation during experiments and outcome assessment. TCRbeta repertoire sequencing was used to assess the specificity and breadth of SARS-CoV-2-reactive T cell receptors after Ad26.COV2.S vaccination. A total of some 30 samples were included in the TCR-sequenced set, comprising 19 Ad26.COV2.S vaccine recipients, 5 placebo recipients and 8 SARS-CoV-2 convalescent individuals.

The immunoSEQ Assay was the method used to sequence TCRbeta CDR3 regions. After extraction, genomic DNA underwent amplification by bias-controlled multiplex PCR, followed by high-throughput sequencing. The authors' pipeline ran thus. To quantify the absolute abundance of every unique TCRbeta CDR3 region, sequences were collapsed and filtered. T cell fraction was estimated by normalization of TCRbeta template counts to usable DNA, with usable DNA being measured through amplification of reference genes present in all nucleated cells. Repertoire TCRs were annotated as SARS-CoV-2-specific when V gene, CDR3 amino acid sequence and J gene were exactly matched to a known reactive TCR set. The reference SARS-CoV-2 TCR set came from MIRA and was filtered for enrichment in COVID-19-positive ImmuneCODE repertoires, removing public or cross-reactive TCRs. Using the MIRA antigens, annotated TCRs were further analysed by specific ORF or by position within an ORF. Breadth was defined as the number of annotated unique rearrangements divided by the total number of unique productive rearrangements, and depth was defined as the summed frequency of the annotated unique rearrangements. Two-sided Wilcoxon rank-sum tests were applied when comparing TCR breadth between groups. TCRdb stores this immuneACCESS table with in-frame sequences only. Part of the clones is absent; in the studies checked, under half of the shortfall reflects unresolved V genes, and no reason is known for the rest. D and trimming come from the DNA, and the V and J calls and clone size come from that table. This sample is represented by 300,000 to 400,000 clones; more than 75% of them were singletons. The top ten clones comprise more than 3% of the sample.

Study-wide findings and limitations: Ad26.COV2.S recipients had higher spike-specific TCR breadth than placebo recipients (P = 0.0014). Comparable non-spike TCR breadth was observed between vaccine and placebo recipients, consistent with only spike being contained in the vaccine. The study was not powered for comparison of responses between vaccine doses or regimens. After vaccination, substantial breadth of spike-specific CD8+ and CD4+ T cell responses was reported. It was noted by the authors that total T cell responses may have been underestimated by the TCR breadth and depth analyses.

Taken from the germline V gene, the CDR1 and CDR2 loops are SGHNT and YENEEA. V is pared back by 0 bases and J by 5 bases, with 5 bases lying between the germline termini. The CDR3 numbers 13 residues from cysteine through phenylalanine. Only the CDR3 part of the read is kept: 39 bases, read in frame from the first base. About this clone: Its binding antigen is unknown. It has no much larger one-base neighbor in the sample; base qualities were not kept.

This sample's treatment or condition label indicates: approximately 18 received Ad26.COV2.S at low or high dose, single or two shots; five or six received placebo; per-sample allocation not given. For vaccine and placebo recipients, the sequenced repertoires came from samples collected on day 63 after the first injection. Between 29 July and 7 August 2020, Cohort 1b enrolled around 24 adults aged 18-55 years at one site in Boston, USA. As a vaccine, Ad26.COV2.S was a replication-incompetent adenovirus type 26 vector that expressed a prefusion-stabilized SARS-CoV-2 spike protein derived from the original Wuhan strain.

The receptor comes from a person aged 18-60 years who received the Ad26.COV2.S COVID-19 vaccine or a placebo. The sample consisted of peripheral blood, taken in a trial of Ad26.COV2.S vaccine versus placebo. Recombination linked TRBV11-3 to TRBJ2-1, with the D gene not confidently named. The DNA sequence is as follows: TGTGCCAGCAGCTTAGATGCGCACAATGAGCAGTTCTTC. Its coded protein is CASSLDAHNEQFF. This CDR3, with the reference TRBV11-3 and TRBJ2-1 proteins standing in past its ends, gives the full variable domain EAGVVQSPRYKIIEKKQPVAFWCNPISGHNTLYWYLQNLGQGPELLIRYENEEAVDDSQLPKDRFSAERLKGVDSTLKIQPAELGDSAVYLCASSLDAHNEQFFGPGTRLTVL.